This TCR beta chain is from a study of graft-versus-host responses after intestinal transplantation. Study summary: Every recipient underwent anti-thymocyte globulin induction, then tacrolimus and steroids for roughly three years.

The V end was cut by 5 bases, the J end by 0 bases, with 7 bases between. Germline values: CDR1 SGHAT, CDR2 FQNNGV. This CDR3 contains 13 residues. Points on this clone: Its specificity is unknown.

The data were produced by immunoSEQ multiplex PCR, yet TCRdb's version contains in-frame clones alone and is incomplete. There are under 90,000 clones in the sample; 75% to 95% occur only once, and around 0.37% lies in the top ten. The chain joins TRBV11-2 to TRBJ1-1; no reliable D call. The receptor was isolated from a human donor who was the organ donor for an intestinal transplant. The sample here was unstimulated CD4+ T cells sorted from spleen or lymph node cells, taken before transplant. The CDR3 region has the DNA TGTGCCAGCAGCGTACAGATGAACACTGAAGCTTTCTTT. Amino acids: CASSVQMNTEAFF.